One sample yielded the 17 T cell receptor beta chains listed below, sequenced in a study of cytomegalovirus exposure and HLA in healthy donors. The PCR employed 60 Vbeta primers together with 13 Jbeta primers. The protocol was immunoSEQ multiplex PCR, while the TCRdb copy is restricted to in-frame clones and leaves out a portion. Found here are about 180,000 clones, 65% to 90% of them singletons; the top ten hold under 1.5%. Sequenced: PBMCs. The source is a girl aged 2-10 years in good health and CMV-seropositive.

This CDR3 reads CATSQDRNTEAFF. DNA of the CDR3: TGTGCCACCTCCCAAGACAGAAACACTGAAGCTTTCTTT. The V and J genes are TRBV18 and TRBJ1-1, with D possibly TRBD1 on 5 matching bases. Germline assignment: CDR1 KGHSH and CDR2 LQKENI. The CDR3 spans 13 residues. Trimming stripped 10 bases from V and 2 bases from J, with 14 bases between.

The chain uses TRBV9 and TRBJ1-2; D uncertain. Germline lookup yields CDR1 SGDLS and CDR2 YYNGEE. V was clipped by 3 bases and J by 4 bases, with 13 bases between them. This CDR3 is 14 amino acids long. CDR3 nucleotide sequence: TGTGCCAGCAGCGCTCTCGGCGGATTCTATGGCTACACCTTC. Translated: CASSALGGFYGYTF. Based on the CDR3 plus reference TRBV9 and TRBJ1-2, the full variable domain is DSGVTQTPKHLITATGQRVTLRCSPRSGDLSVYWYQQSLDQGLQFLIQYYNGEERAKGNILERFSAQQFPDLHSELNLSSLELGDSALYFCASSALGGFYGYTFGSGTRLTVV.

This chain connects TRBV6-5 to TRBJ2-5; TRBD2 aligns across 9 bases. The CDR3 consists of 16 residues. Looked up from germline, CDR1 is MNHEY and CDR2 is SVGAGI. The trim removed 1 base at V and 5 bases at J, leaving 8 bases unmatched. CDR3 in amino acids: CASSYLASGTSETQYF. CDR3 sequence (DNA): TGTGCCAGCAGTTACTTGGCTAGCGGGACTTCGGAGACCCAGTACTTC.

The chain is built from TRBV16 and TRBJ2-4, with 10 bases lining up with TRBD2. The CDR3 spans 16 residues. With V trimmed by 6 bases and J by 0 bases, 5 bases remained unmatched. Germline loops: CDR1 KGHSY, CDR2 FQNENV. Written as DNA, the CDR3 is TGTGCCAGCAGTTCTAGCGGGAGTCTAGCCAAAAACATTCAGTACTTC. Translation gives CASSSSGSLAKNIQYF.

The chain recombines TRBV7-3 with TRBJ1-1, with D possibly matching TRBD1 (5 bases). CDR1 and CDR2 from the germline V gene are SGHTA and FQGTGA. The CDR3 loop spans 15 amino acids. The ends were cut back, 0 bases at V and 8 bases at J, with 16 bases in the middle. The CDR3 protein is CASSLTRLNRKEAFF. The CDR3 DNA reads as TGTGCCAGCAGCTTAACACGGTTAAACAGGAAGGAAGCTTTCTTT.

J is TRBJ2-4 and V is TRBV29-1, with D tentatively TRBD1 (6 bases). V was clipped by 1 base and J by 6 bases, with 19 bases between them. The CDR3 loop spans 16 amino acids. From germline, CDR1 is SQVTM and CDR2 ANQGSEA. CDR3 region: CSVEGIRGTNRNIQYF. CDR3 nucleotides: TGCAGCGTTGAAGGAATAAGGGGGACCAATCGAAACATTCAGTACTTC.

This clone was seen once. The genes are TRBV11-2 and TRBJ2-7; tentatively, D is TRBD2 (6 bases). Trimming cost V 5 bases and J 3 bases, with 26 bases left between them. Germline V gene sequence: CDR1 SGHAT, CDR2 FQNNGV. This CDR3 contains 18 residues. In nucleotides, the CDR3 is TGTGCCAGCAGCCGGACCCCACCCAGTAGCGGAGAACTCTACGAGCAGTACTTC. Translating it yields CASSRTPPSSGELYEQYF.

V usage is TRBV12-5 and J usage is TRBJ2-1; D unclear. Germline assignment: CDR1 LGHNT and CDR2 FRNRAP. CDR3 length: 13 amino acids. With 5 bases removed from V and 3 bases from J, the gap between germline ends came to 8 bases. The CDR3, as DNA: TGTGCTAGTGGTCCTCCAGGCTACAATGAGCAGTTCTTC. It encodes CASGPPGYNEQFF.

There are a few counts of this clone. This chain uses TRBV2 with TRBJ1-2; possible D gene TRBD1, 6 bases. The CDR3 has 16 residues. Per germline, CDR1 SNHLY and CDR2 FYNNEI. Trimming left V 3 bases short and J 2 bases short, with 16 bases between. This CDR3 is CASSDLQGPRNYGYTF. The CDR3 DNA is TGTGCCAGCAGTGACTTACAGGGCCCTCGCAACTATGGCTACACCTTC.

The chain is built from TRBV9 and TRBJ2-6; D not resolved. This CDR3 has 14 residues. Germline V gene data show CDR1 as SGDLS and CDR2 as YYNGEE. Trimming shortened V by 3 bases and J by 0 bases, and 4 bases separated the two germline ends. CDR3 nucleotide sequence: TGTGCCAGCAGCGCTATCTCTGGGGCCAACGTCCTGACTTTC. Translation: CASSAISGANVLTF.

The chain uses TRBV19 and TRBJ2-1, with D hard to call. V lost 3 bases and J 0 bases, leaving 12 bases between the germline ends. Looked up from germline, CDR1 is LNHDA and CDR2 is SQIVND (reference sequence). The CDR3 spans 16 residues. The CDR3 DNA reads TGTGCCAGTAGTATTTGGCAGATAAGCTCCTACAATGAGCAGTTCTTC. This translates into CASSIWQISSYNEQFF.

The chain links TRBV6-1 to TRBJ1-5; the D is unclear. CDR3 length equals 13 residues. V was clipped by 6 bases and J by 4 bases, with 10 bases between them. Germline V gives CDR1 MNHNS, CDR2 SASEGT. The CDR3 loop reads CASSVVENQPQHF. CDR3 in DNA: TGTGCCAGCAGCGTGGTTGAGAATCAGCCCCAGCATTTT.

The V gene is TRBV9, the J gene TRBJ2-7; 12 bases align to TRBD2. V dropped 3 bases and J dropped 2; count of bases not matched to a gene: 3. The CDR3 totals 15 residues. Germline V gives CDR1 SGDLS, CDR2 YYNGEE. This chain's CDR3 is CASSATSGGTYEQYF. Written as DNA, the CDR3 is TGTGCCAGCAGCGCGACTAGCGGGGGAACCTACGAGCAGTACTTC.

For this clone: One end of the junction fails to match germline, which may point to a read error. The chain employs TRBV7-9 and TRBJ2-3; 10 bases fit TRBD2. The CDR3 consists of 12 residues. CDR1 and CDR2 from the germline V gene are SEHNR and FQNEAQ (reference sequence). Here the CDR3 reads CASSQGLAAYSF. The CDR3 DNA is TGTGCCAGCAGCCAAGGACTAGCGGCCTACTCTTTT. Using reference TRBV7-9 and TRBJ2-3 for the parts outside the CDR3, the full variable domain is DTGVSQNPRHKITKRGQNVTFRCDPISEHNRLYWYRQTLGQGPEFLTYFQNEAQLEKSRLLSDRFSAERPKGSFSTLEIQRTEQGDSAMYLCASSQGLAAYSFGPGTRLTVL.

The V call is TRBV27, the J call TRBJ1-6; 11 positions match TRBD1. This CDR3 region has 17 residues. Germline-derived CDR1 and CDR2 are MNHEY and SMNVEV (reference sequence). V dropped 2 bases and J dropped 6; count of bases not matched to a gene: 6. CDR3 residues: CASSLSGTGGSNSPLHF. In nucleotides, the CDR3 is TGTGCCAGCAGTTTAAGTGGGACAGGGGGGAGTAATTCACCCCTCCACTTT.

The chain uses TRBV19 and TRBJ1-1; the match to TRBD1 covers 10 bases. Germline V lookup: CDR1 LNHDA, CDR2 SQIVND (reference sequence). Losses at the gene ends were 6 bases for V and 7 bases for J; bases not matched to a gene: 8. The CDR3 runs 14 residues. CDR3 bases: TGTGCCAGTAGGAAAGACAGGGGGCATTATGAAGCTTTCTTT. This gives the protein CASRKDRGHYEAFF.

This clone was detected only once. The chain carries TRBV27 and TRBJ1-1; 8 nucleotides align to TRBD1. Germline V lookup: CDR1 MNHEY, CDR2 SMNVEV (reference sequence). The CDR3 is 16 amino acids. The trim removed 4 bases at V and 6 bases at J, leaving 13 bases unmatched. As DNA, the CDR3 is TGTGCCAGCAGTTCCCTTACAACCAGGGGGCCCCCTGAAGCTTTCTTT. Translating gives CASSSLTTRGPPEAFF.